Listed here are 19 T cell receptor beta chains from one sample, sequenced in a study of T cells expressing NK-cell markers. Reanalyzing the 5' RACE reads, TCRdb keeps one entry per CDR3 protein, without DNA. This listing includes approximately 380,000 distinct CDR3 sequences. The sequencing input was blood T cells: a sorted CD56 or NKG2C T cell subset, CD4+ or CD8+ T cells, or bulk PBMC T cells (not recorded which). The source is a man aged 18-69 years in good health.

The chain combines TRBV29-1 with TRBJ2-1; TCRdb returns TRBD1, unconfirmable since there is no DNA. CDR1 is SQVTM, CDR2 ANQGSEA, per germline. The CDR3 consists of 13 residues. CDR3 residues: CSVLNRGQNEQFF.

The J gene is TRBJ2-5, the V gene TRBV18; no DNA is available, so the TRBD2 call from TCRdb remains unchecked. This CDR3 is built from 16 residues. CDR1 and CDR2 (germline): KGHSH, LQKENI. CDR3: CASSPGRAGIVETQYF.

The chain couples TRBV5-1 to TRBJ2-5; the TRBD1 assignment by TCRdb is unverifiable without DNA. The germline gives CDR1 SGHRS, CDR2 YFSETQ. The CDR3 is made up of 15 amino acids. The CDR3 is CASSLSGGAQETQYF.

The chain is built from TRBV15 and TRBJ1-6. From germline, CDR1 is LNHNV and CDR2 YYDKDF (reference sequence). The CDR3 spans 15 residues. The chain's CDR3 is CATSRSNSYNSPLHF.

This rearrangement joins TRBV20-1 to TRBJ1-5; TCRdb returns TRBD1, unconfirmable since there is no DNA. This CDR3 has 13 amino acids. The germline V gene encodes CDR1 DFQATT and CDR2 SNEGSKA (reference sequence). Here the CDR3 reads CSAAGQGGQPQHF.

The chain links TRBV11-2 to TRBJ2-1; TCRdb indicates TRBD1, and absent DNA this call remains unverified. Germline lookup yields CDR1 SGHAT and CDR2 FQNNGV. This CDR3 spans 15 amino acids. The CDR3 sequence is CASSTGTGTHNEQFF.

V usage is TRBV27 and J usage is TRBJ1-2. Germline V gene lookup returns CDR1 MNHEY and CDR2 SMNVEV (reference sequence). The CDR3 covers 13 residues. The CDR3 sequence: CASWGRFGDGYTF.

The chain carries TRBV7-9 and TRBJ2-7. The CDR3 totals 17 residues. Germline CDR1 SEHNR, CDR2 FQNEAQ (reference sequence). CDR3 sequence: CASSLADGTSLSYEQYF.

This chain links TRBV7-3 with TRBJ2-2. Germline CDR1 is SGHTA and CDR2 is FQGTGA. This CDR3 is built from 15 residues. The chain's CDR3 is CASSLTTVDTGELFF.

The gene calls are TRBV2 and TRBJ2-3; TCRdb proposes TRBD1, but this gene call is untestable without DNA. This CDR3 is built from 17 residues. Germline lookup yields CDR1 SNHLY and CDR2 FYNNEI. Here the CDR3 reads CASSARPPRVNTDTQYF. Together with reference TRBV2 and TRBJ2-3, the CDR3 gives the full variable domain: EPEVTQTPSHQVTQMGQEVILRCVPISNHLYFYWYRQILGQKVEFLVSFYNNEISEKSEIFDDQFSVERPDGSNFTLKIRSTKLEDSAMYFCASSARPPRVNTDTQYFGPGTRLTVL.

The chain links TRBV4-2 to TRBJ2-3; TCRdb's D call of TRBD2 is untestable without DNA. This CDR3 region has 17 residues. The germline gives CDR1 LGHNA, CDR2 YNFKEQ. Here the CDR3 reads CASSRSSGGPAGDTQYF.

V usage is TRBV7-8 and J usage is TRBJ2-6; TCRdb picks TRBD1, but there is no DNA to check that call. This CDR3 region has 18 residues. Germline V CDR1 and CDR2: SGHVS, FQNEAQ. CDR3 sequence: CASSLVAQGASGANVLTF.

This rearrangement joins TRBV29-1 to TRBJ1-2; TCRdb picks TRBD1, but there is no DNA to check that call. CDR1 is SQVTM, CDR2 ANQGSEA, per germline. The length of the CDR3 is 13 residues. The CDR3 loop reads CSVNREGGYGYTF.

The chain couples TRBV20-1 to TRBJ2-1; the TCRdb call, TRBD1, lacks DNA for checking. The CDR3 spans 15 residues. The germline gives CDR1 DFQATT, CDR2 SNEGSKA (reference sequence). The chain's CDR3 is CSAARWDRRYNEQFF.

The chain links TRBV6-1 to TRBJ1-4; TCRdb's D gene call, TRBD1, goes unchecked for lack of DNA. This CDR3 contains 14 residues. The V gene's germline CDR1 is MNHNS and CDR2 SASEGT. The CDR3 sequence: CASSQGPINEKLFF.

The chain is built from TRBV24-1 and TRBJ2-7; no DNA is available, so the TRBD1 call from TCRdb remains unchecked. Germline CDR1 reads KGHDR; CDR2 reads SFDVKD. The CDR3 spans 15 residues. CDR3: CATSDPGQGAYEQYF.

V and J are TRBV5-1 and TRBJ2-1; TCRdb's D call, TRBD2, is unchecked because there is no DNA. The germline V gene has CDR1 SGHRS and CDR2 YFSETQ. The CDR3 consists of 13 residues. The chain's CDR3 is CASSLISLVEQFF.

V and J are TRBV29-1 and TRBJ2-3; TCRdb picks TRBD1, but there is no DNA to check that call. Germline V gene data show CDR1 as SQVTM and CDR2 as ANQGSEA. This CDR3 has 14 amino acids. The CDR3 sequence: CSVGQGLRADTQYF.

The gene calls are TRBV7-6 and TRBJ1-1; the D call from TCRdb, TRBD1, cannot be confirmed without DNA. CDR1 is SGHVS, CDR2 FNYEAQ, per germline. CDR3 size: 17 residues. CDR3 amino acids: CASIFGTGGRNNTEAFF.